A single sample is the source of the 20 T cell receptor beta chains below, sequenced in a study of blood T cell repertoires in COVID-19. Libraries were prepared by immunoSEQ multiplex PCR; TCRdb keeps only in-frame clonotypes and omits some of them. This table has about 210,000 clones, around 80% appearing once. Material for sequencing was PBMCs or T cells enriched from blood (not recorded which). Source of these receptors: a man aged 25 to 45 with acute COVID-19.

V and J are TRBV6-5 and TRBJ1-2; no clear D gene. The CDR3 consists of 12 residues. The V end lost 4 bases, the J end lost 4 bases, and 7 bases lay between the germline ends. Germline CDR1 and CDR2: MNHEY and SVGAGI. The CDR3 sequence: CASSFGSYGYTF. In nucleotides, the CDR3 is TGTGCCAGCAGTTTCGGGAGCTATGGCTACACCTTC.

The genes are TRBV18 and TRBJ1-2; 7 bases match TRBD1. The germline CDR1 and CDR2 sequences are KGHSH and LQKENI. The CDR3 contains 15 residues. With 0 bases clipped from V and 11 bases from J, the junction kept 12 bases outside the gene matches. CDR3 sequence reads: CASSPPNRGNILYTF. The CDR3 nucleotides read TGTGCCAGCTCACCACCGAACAGGGGCAACATTTTGTACACCTTC. Complete variable domain (other parts from reference TRBV18 and TRBJ1-2): NAGVMQNPRHLVRRRGQEARLRCSPMKGHSHVYWYRQLPEEGLKFMVYLQKENIIDESGMPKERFSAEFPKEGPSILRIQQVVRGDSAAYFCASSPPNRGNILYTFGSGTRLTVV.

The genes are TRBV5-1 and TRBJ1-1, with D maybe TRBD1 (5 bases). The germline V and J ends were trimmed by 2 bases and 8 bases, with 13 bases remaining between them. The CDR3 contains 13 residues. Germline loops: CDR1 SGHRS, CDR2 YFSETQ. The CDR3 is CASSFQGTVEAFF. In DNA, the CDR3 is TGCGCCAGCAGCTTTCAGGGAACGGTAGAAGCTTTCTTT.

The chain links TRBV29-1 to TRBJ2-2; D ambiguous. CDR1 is SQVTM, CDR2 ANQGSEA, per germline. CDR3 length: 13 amino acids. V lost 6 bases and J 3 bases, leaving 11 bases between the germline ends. The CDR3 here is CSVGLEYTGELFF. CDR3 in DNA: TGCAGCGTGGGCCTGGAGTACACCGGGGAGCTGTTTTTT.

This clone has only a few counts. The genes are TRBV7-9 and TRBJ1-1, with 9 positions matching TRBD1. V shed 5 bases and J 8 bases; nucleotides not matched to a gene: 9. The CDR3 consists of 14 residues. CDR1 SEHNR and CDR2 FQNEAQ come from the germline V gene (reference sequence). The CDR3, as DNA: TGTGCCAGCAGCCCGGACAGGGGTTTTACCGAAGCTTTCTTT. This sequence encodes CASSPDRGFTEAFF.

This clone has just a few counts. The chain links TRBV5-4 to TRBJ1-6, with 7 bases that match TRBD1. The junction had 7 bases not matched to a gene; V was cut back by 4 bases and J by 6 bases. CDR1 is SGHNT and CDR2 is YYREEE in the germline V gene (reference sequence). This CDR3 comprises 15 residues. The CDR3 region is CASSGGGRVNSPLHF. CDR3 DNA sequence: TGTGCCAGCAGCGGAGGGGGCCGGGTTAATTCACCCCTCCACTTT.

The rearrangement joins TRBV21-1 to TRBJ1-3; the table names TRBD1, a call not compared with the DNA. TRBV21-1 is listed as a pseudogene. This CDR3 contains 17 residues. CDR3 in DNA: TGTGCCAGCTCCAACACCGGAGGGGGCTACTCTGGAAACACCATATATTTT. Translated: CASSNTGGGYSGNTIYF.

This chain links TRBV11-3 with TRBJ1-2, with 11 bases lining up with TRBD1. V lost 5 bases and J lost 6; bases outside the gene matches: 14. Germline CDR1 and CDR2: SGHNT and YENEEA. The CDR3 sequence is 17 residues long. CDR3 DNA sequence: TGTGCCAGCAGCGTAGTTCGCCAACGGGACAGGGGGAATGGCTACACCTTC. This encodes CASSVVRQRDRGNGYTF.

V gene TRBV6-1 combines with J gene TRBJ2-7; 9 bases match TRBD1. The CDR3 loop spans 13 amino acids. V was pared by 7 bases and J by 7 bases, with 8 bases of the junction left unmatched. Germline V gene sequence: CDR1 MNHNS, CDR2 SASEGT. This chain's CDR3 is CASTLHGTGEQYF. The CDR3, as DNA: TGTGCCAGCACCCTCCACGGGACAGGGGAGCAGTACTTC.

This clone was picked up one time. The V and J genes are TRBV25-1 and TRBJ2-3; D is possibly TRBD2 (6 bases). The CDR3 is made up of 15 amino acids. The germline gives CDR1 MGHDK, CDR2 SYGVNS. The V end was cut by 7 bases, the J end by 1 base, with 15 bases between. This CDR3 reads CASTPVSGRTDTQYF. CDR3 sequence (DNA): TGTGCCAGCACCCCAGTTAGCGGACGCACAGATACGCAGTATTTT.

V usage is TRBV10-1 and J usage is TRBJ1-1; D ambiguous. The CDR3 contains 10 residues. In germline, CDR1 is WNHNN, CDR2 SYGVQD (reference sequence). V dropped 9 bases and J dropped 4 bases, with 6 bases sitting between them. CDR3 nucleotides: TGCGCCAGAGTACTCACTGAAGCTTTCTTT. Amino acids: CARVLTEAFF.

This clone was detected only once. V gene TRBV23-1 combines with J gene TRBJ1-5; D is unresolved. TRBV23-1 is an open reading frame whose function is uncertain. This CDR3 is built from 14 residues. V lost 7 bases and J lost 1, with 11 bases in between. The CDR3 region has the DNA TGCGCCAGCACCTTTTTCGGGAGCAATCAGCCCCAGCATTTT. It encodes CASTFFGSNQPQHF.

J is TRBJ2-1 and V is TRBV27; perhaps TRBD2 as D (5 bases). V lost 7 bases, J lost 4 bases, and 8 bases lay in between. CDR3 size: 12 residues. CDR1 is MNHEY, CDR2 SMNVEV, per germline (reference sequence). DNA for the CDR3: TGTGCCAGCAAGACGGGATACAATGAGCAGTTCTTC. Its protein is CASKTGYNEQFF.

The chain joins TRBV11-2 to TRBJ1-2; 10 bases fit TRBD1. From germline, CDR1 is SGHAT and CDR2 FQNNGV. V shed 5 bases and J 7 bases; nucleotides not matched to a gene: 7. The CDR3 extends over 14 amino acids. CDR3 DNA sequence: TGTGCCAGCAGCGCAGCGGGACAGGGGCTTGGCTACACCTTC. Amino acids: CASSAAGQGLGYTF.

The chain couples TRBV11-3 to TRBJ1-1; 7 positions agree with TRBD1. Germline V lookup: CDR1 SGHNT, CDR2 YENEEA. Trimming took 4 bases from V and 8 from J; bases not matched to a gene: 4. The CDR3 loop spans 12 amino acids. In nucleotides, the CDR3 is TGTGCCAGCAGCTCCAACAGGGGAGAAGCTTTCTTT. It specifies CASSSNRGEAFF. The variable domain in full, completed from reference TRBV11-3 and TRBJ1-1, reads EAGVVQSPRYKIIEKKQPVAFWCNPISGHNTLYWYLQNLGQGPELLIRYENEEAVDDSQLPKDRFSAERLKGVDSTLKIQPAELGDSAVYLCASSSNRGEAFFGQGTRLTVV.

CDR3 nucleotide sequence: TGTGCCAGCACCTTTGGGGGGGTTGAGCAGTTCTTC. This encodes CASTFGGVEQFF. This sequence joins TRBV28 and TRBJ2-1, with 7 bases identical to TRBD2. Germline assignment: CDR1 MDHEN and CDR2 SYDVKM. With V trimmed by 7 bases and J by 9 bases, 6 bases remained unmatched. There are 12 residues in the CDR3.

This clone has a single count. This chain uses TRBV6-5 with TRBJ1-2; D is ambiguous. V was shortened by 0 bases and J by 7 bases, with 9 bases between the two germline ends. Germline V gene lookup returns CDR1 MNHEY and CDR2 SVGAGI. The CDR3 consists of 13 residues. CDR3 nucleotide sequence: TGTGCCAGCAGTTACTCGATTTTCGGTGGCTACACCTTC. Translation: CASSYSIFGGYTF.

This rearrangement joins TRBV6-1 to TRBJ2-7, with 7 nucleotides matching TRBD1. The CDR3 is 15 amino acids. Germline V gives CDR1 MNHNS, CDR2 SASEGT. Trimming at V came to 3 bases and at J to 2 bases, leaving 7 bases not matched to a gene. DNA of the CDR3: TGTGCCAGCAGTGATCACAGGGGTTGGACCTACGAGCAGTACTTC. This sequence encodes CASSDHRGWTYEQYF.

The rearrangement links TRBV14 to TRBJ2-5; 8 bases are shared with TRBD2. J gave up 4 bases and V 4 bases, and 11 bases lay outside the gene matches. Germline loops: CDR1 SGHDN, CDR2 FVKESK. This CDR3 has 16 residues. DNA of the CDR3: TGTGCCAGCAGCCCCCCCGGGGGGGCGATTGGAGAGACCCAGTACTTC. Its protein product is CASSPPGGAIGETQYF.

The chain is built from TRBV19 and TRBJ1-5; maybe TRBD1 (6 bases). Germline assignment: CDR1 LNHDA and CDR2 SQIVND (reference sequence). The CDR3 contains 17 residues. V was cut by 3 bases and J by 0 bases, with 15 bases left in between. In DNA form, the CDR3 reads TGTGCCAGTAGTATCGGGACAAGCCCTTATAGCAATCAGCCCCAGCATTTT. As protein: CASSIGTSPYSNQPQHF.